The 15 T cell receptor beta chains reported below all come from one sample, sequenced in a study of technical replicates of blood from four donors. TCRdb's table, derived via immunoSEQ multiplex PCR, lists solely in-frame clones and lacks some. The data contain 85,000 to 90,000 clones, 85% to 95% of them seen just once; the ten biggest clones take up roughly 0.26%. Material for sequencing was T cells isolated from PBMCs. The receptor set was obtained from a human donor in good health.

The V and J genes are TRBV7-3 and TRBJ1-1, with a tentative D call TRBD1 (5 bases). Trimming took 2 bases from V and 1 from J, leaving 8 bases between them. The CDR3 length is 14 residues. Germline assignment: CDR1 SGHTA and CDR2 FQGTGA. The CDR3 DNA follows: TGTGCCAGCAGCTTACAGGGCCCGAACACTGAAGCTTTCTTT. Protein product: CASSLQGPNTEAFF.

CDR3 protein: CASSYNGEGNTEAFF. The CDR3 region has the DNA TGTGCCAGCAGTTATAACGGGGAGGGGAACACTGAAGCTTTCTTT. The chain uses TRBV27 and TRBJ1-1; no clear D gene. This CDR3 is 15 amino acids long. CDR1 MNHEY and CDR2 SMNVEV come from the germline V gene (reference sequence). Trimming removed 4 bases from V and 1 base from J, with 13 bases in between.

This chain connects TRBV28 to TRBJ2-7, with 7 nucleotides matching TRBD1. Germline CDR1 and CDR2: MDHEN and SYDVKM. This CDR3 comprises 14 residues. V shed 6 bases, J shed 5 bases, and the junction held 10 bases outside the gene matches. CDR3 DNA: TGTGCCAGCAGGAAGATGACAGGGATCGACGAGCAGTACTTC. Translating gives CASRKMTGIDEQYF.

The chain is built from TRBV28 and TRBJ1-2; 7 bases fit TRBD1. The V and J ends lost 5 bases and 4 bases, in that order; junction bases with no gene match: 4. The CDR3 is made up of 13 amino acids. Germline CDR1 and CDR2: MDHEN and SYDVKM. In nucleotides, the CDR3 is TGTGCCAGCAGTCAACAGGGGCCCTATGGCTACACCTTC. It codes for CASSQQGPYGYTF.

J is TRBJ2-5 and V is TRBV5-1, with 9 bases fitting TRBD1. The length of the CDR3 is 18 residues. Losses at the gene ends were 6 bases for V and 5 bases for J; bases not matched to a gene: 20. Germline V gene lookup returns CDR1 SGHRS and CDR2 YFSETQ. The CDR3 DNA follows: TGCGCCAGCACCGTTATAATTTTCGGGACAGGGTGGATGGAGACCCAGTACTTC. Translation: CASTVIIFGTGWMETQYF.

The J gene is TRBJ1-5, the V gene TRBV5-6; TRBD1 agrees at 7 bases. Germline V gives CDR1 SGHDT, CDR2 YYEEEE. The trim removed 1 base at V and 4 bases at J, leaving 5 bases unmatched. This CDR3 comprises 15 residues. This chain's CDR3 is CASSLRQGVNQPQHF. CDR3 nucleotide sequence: TGTGCCAGCAGCTTGAGACAGGGTGTGAATCAGCCCCAGCATTTT.

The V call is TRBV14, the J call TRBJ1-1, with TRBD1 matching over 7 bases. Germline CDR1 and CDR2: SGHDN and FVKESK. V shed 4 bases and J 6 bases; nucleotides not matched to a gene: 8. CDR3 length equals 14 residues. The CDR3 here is CASSPLNRGPEAFF. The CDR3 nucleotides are TGTGCCAGCAGCCCCTTGAACAGGGGCCCTGAAGCTTTCTTT.

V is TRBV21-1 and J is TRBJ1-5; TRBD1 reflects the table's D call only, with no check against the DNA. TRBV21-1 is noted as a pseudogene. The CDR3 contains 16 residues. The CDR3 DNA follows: TGTGCCAGCAACGGACAGTTAGGGCTGGAGTTTCAGCCCCAGCATTTT. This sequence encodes CASNGQLGLEFQPQHF.

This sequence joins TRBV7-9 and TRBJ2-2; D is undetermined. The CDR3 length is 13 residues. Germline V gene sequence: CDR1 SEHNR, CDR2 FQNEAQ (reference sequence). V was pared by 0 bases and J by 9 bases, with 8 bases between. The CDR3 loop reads CASSLALARELFF. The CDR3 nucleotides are TGTGCCAGCAGCTTAGCCCTGGCCAGGGAGCTGTTTTTT. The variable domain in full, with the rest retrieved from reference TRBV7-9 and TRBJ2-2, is DTGVSQNPRHKITKRGQNVTFRCDPISEHNRLYWYRQTLGQGPEFLTYFQNEAQLEKSRLLSDRFSAERPKGSFSTLEIQRTEQGDSAMYLCASSLALARELFFGEGSRLTVL.

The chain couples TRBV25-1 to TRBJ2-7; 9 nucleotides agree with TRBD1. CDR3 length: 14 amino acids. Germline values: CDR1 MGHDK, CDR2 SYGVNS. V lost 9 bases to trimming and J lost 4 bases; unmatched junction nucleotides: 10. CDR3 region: CASSVGTGRYEQYF. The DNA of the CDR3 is TGTGCCAGTAGCGTAGGGACAGGGAGATACGAGCAGTACTTC.

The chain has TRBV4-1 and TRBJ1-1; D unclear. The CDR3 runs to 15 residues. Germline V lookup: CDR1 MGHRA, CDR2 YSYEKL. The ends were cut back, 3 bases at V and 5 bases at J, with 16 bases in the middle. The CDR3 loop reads CASSQGGGKRTEAFF. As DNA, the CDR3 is TGCGCCAGCAGCCAGGGTGGAGGGAAGCGGACTGAAGCTTTCTTT.

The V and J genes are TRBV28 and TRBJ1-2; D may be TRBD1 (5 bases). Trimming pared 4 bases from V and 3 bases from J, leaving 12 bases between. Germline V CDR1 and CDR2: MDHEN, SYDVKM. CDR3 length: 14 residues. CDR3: CASSSLGGDYGYTF. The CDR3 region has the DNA TGTGCCAGCAGTTCTTTGGGGGGTGACTATGGCTACACCTTC.

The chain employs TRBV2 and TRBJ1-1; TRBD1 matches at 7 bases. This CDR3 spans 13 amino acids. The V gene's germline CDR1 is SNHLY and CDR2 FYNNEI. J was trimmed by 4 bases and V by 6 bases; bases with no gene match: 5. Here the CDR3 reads CASRRGPGTEAFF. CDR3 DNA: TGTGCCAGCAGGAGGGGGCCTGGCACTGAAGCTTTCTTT.

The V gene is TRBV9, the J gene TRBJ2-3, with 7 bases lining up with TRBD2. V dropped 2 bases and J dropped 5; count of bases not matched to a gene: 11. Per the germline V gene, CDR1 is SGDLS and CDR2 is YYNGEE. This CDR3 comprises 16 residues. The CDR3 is CASSVGKRDFGDTQYF. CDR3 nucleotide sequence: TGTGCCAGCAGCGTTGGGAAGCGGGATTTCGGAGATACGCAGTATTTT.

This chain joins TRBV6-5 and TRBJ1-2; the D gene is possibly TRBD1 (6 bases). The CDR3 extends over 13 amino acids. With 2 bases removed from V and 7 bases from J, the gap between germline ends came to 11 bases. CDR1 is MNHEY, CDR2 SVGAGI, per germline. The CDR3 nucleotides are TGTGCCAGCAGTTACGGGGGCTTGGGTGGCTACACCTTC. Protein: CASSYGGLGGYTF.